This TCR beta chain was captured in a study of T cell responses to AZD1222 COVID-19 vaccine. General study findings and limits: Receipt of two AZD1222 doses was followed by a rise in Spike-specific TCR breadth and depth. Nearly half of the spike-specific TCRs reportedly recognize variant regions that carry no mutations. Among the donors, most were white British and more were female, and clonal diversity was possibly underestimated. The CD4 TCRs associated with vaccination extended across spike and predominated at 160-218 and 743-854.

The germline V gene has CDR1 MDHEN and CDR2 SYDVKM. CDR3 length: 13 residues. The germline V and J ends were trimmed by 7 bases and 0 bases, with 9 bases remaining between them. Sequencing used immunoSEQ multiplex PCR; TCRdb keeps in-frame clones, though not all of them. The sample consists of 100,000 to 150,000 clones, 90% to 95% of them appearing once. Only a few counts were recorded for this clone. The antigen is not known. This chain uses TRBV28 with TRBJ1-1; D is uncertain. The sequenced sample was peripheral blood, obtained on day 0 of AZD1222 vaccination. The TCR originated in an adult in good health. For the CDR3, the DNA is TGTGCCAGCATGGAAGGGATGAACACTGAAGCTTTCTTT. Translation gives CASMEGMNTEAFF.